The present TCR beta chain was sequenced within a study of cytomegalovirus exposure and HLA in healthy donors (dated by TCRdb to the late 2010s). For the wider study: According to an earlier analysis of several hundred of the donors, about 179 million T cells yielded 100 million or so unique TCR beta sequences and about 300 Gb of sequence data. Because of strong linkage in the cohort, roughly five DR-DQ haplotypes were treated as single units for association and clustering. All discovery cohort repertoires had been generated on a single sequencing platform. Rather than drawing on any new phenotypic data, the later analysis identified candidate immune exposures from TCR beta sequences and the way those sequences occurred across donors. In a later analysis, previously published TCR beta repertoires from 666 donors were re-analyzed and high-resolution HLA genotyping was added so that TCR occurrence patterns could be studied. The number of donors typed differed by locus, with about 629-630 for A, B, C, DRB1 and DQB1, about 500 for DQA1, 600 to 610 for DPA1, and some 450 for DPB1. Among some 400 genotyped donors of the cohort, an average of roughly 230,000 unique TCR beta nucleotide sequences was sequenced per donor, of which about 19% were non-productive. To decide whether each TCR beta V gene segment behaved as functional or pseudogenic, an earlier analysis of some 600 of the donors relied on high-throughput TCR beta sequencing. Both class I and class II loci were covered by HLA typing, at four-digit resolution. High-throughput TCR immunosequencing, statistical association of individual TCRs with disease status, and machine learning were combined to predict cytomegalovirus infection status. An early release covering roughly 600 HLA-typed donors comprised 250 to 350 gigabases of sequencing data and 85 million or so unique TCR sequences. Besides the first cohort of more than 650 subjects, a separate validation cohort made up of roughly 120 different subjects was used. Genome-wide SNP genotypes for about 60% of the roughly 670 donors were used in a later genetic analysis, which treated that subset as a discovery cohort. Donor age, sex, ethnicity and CMV serostatus were compiled together with the repertoire data. Of the 300 to 500 genotyped donors, less than 85% were placed in the genetic ancestry cluster associated with self-reported Caucasian donors. The study profiled the T cell repertoires of hundreds of subjects by immunosequencing and related them to cytomegalovirus serostatus. The aim of the study was to test whether cataloging public T cell receptors could identify signatures of past pathogen exposure.

The CDR3 covers 14 residues, taking in both the cysteine and the phenylalanine. Only the CDR3 DNA is retained, 42 bases long and in frame from the first base. Trimming removed 5 bases from V and 0 bases from J; the gene matches leave 1 base unexplained. For CDR1 and CDR2, the germline V gene (reference sequence) lists PRHDT and FYEKMQ. Receptor libraries were prepared by the immunoSEQ multiplex PCR assay. For the multiplex PCR, a mixture combining 60 forward primers for TCR Vbeta segments and 13 reverse primers for TCR Jbeta segments was used. The CDR3 region of rearranged TCR beta genes was amplified from genomic DNA with a multiplex PCR assay. The amplified TCR beta libraries were sequenced on the Illumina HiSeq System as 87-base-pair reads. Under the source paper's analysis protocol: A later analysis counted some 74 million unique TCR beta chains across the 640 or so repertoires, and 10 million to 12 million of these chains were shared by at least two donors. Raw reads were error-corrected and collapsed into unique sequences with a nearest-neighbor algorithm that merged closely related sequences to remove PCR and sequencing errors. V, D and J gene segments were assigned by aligning CDR3 sequences to IMGT reference sequences. Each retained sequence needed at least a six-nucleotide match to both a V gene segment and a J gene segment. A rearrangement counted as productive if the CDR3 had no stop codons and remained in frame with V and J, and every other rearrangement counted as non-productive. CDR3 was defined by IMGT convention, running from the second conserved V-encoded cysteine to the conserved J-encoded phenylalanine. Sequences without an unambiguous match to a single V gene segment were excluded from the earlier analysis of approximately 600 of the donors. An earlier analysis of some 500 of the donors classified V segments as functional when productive rearrangements were above 56.7% and as segregating when the standard deviation between donors was above 5%. A statistical classification framework was built for diagnosing cytomegalovirus status from the catalog of TCR beta chain sequences. V and J gene assignment, in a later analysis, came from comparing TCR nucleotide sequences with IMGT/GENE-DB human TR gene sequences. A later analysis assigned CDR3 sequences and most-parsimonious VDJ recombination scenarios with the TCRdist pipeline. In a later analysis, each TCR beta chain was defined by its CDR3 amino acid sequence together with its V-gene family, and reads without a unique V-gene family were excluded. In a later analysis, fewer than 650 highly shared, low-generation-probability nucleotide sequences were removed to address suspected cross-contamination and a sequencing artifact. For each public chain, a later analysis derived a clonal expansion index from normalized ranks of inferred template counts within each repertoire. In a later analysis, generation probabilities were computed using a VDJ recombination model fitted to out-of-frame rearrangements, and the results were checked against IGoR. Hypergeometric tests were used in a later analysis to score TCR-TCR, TCR-HLA and TCR-CMV co-occurrence, with a repertoire-size bias correction applied to the TCR pairs. A later analysis estimated false discovery rates by permuting HLA or CMV assignments 20 times. In a later analysis, co-occurring TCRs were grouped using DBSCAN, and TCRdist sequence similarity was added for clustering within HLA-allele-positive subsets. For co-occurrence clustering, repertoires with fewer than 30,000 or more than 120,000 public chains were excluded, along with several repertoires with anomalous nucleotide sharing. As stored in TCRdb, this immuneACCESS dataset retains in-frame rearrangements with V and J assigned. A fraction of the clones does not appear; measured against another copy, unresolved V genes explain less than half of the discrepancy, and the remainder lacks a known reason. The DNA gave D and trimming, while V, J and clone size come from that table. This sample comprises more than 150,000 clones, roughly 84% of them detected only once. The top ten constitute 0.95% to 1.5% of the sample.

Overall results and qualifications from the work: Compared with equally common non-associated chains, HLA-associated TCR beta chains in a later analysis were more clonally expanded and had lower generation probabilities. Most TCR sequences were observed very rarely across donors, whereas some public TCRs were present in many individuals. A later analysis found that TCR association rates varied across HLA loci, with DRB1 alleles showing the most associated TCRs and HLA-C alleles the fewest. In vitro tests confirmed that a few of the cytomegalovirus-associated TCR beta chains recognize cytomegalovirus antigens. A later analysis reported that several top co-occurrence clusters appeared linked to parvovirus B19, influenza, CMV and Epstein-Barr virus. Most CMV-associated TCR beta chains appeared to be HLA-restricted in a later analysis, and the HLA associations seemed to be driven largely by CMV exposure. V-gene and J-gene trimming of TCR beta chains was associated with a missense DCLRE1C variant in a later genetic analysis, and the association was replicated in an independent cohort. The earlier analysis of approximately 590 of the donors excluded about 16 rarely observed V segments, including chromosome 9 orphons, because counts were too low. Because HLA typing was unavailable for some donors at each locus, only the typed subset was used in association tests. In an earlier analysis of fewer than 700 of the donors, most TCR beta V segments appeared in productive rearrangements about 90% or about 30% of the time, broadly matching IMGT annotations. A cluster of highly shared sequence variants was judged likely to be a technical artifact of the sequencing pipeline. A later analysis associated 15,000 or so TCR beta sequences with specific HLA alleles at a false discovery rate of 0.05. According to the authors, the approach could potentially be generalized to other disease states and immunological phenotypes. CMV serostatus was the only immune exposure information available for the cohort. Linkage disequilibrium might explain the correlated functional status among segregating V segments, but an unknown experimental factor could not be excluded. A total of 150 to 200 TCR beta chains were listed by the study as associated with cytomegalovirus. A further reported finding was that TCR beta sequences accurately predicted the HLA-A and HLA-B alleles for most subjects in the first cohort. The presence/absence analyses assumed that sequencing depth was roughly uniform across donors, and that assumption may not be true. Assigning TCR associations to individual alleles was difficult when HLA alleles, especially DR and DQ, strongly co-occurred. In this cohort, only TCR beta chains were sequenced, and detectable features were limited by the absence of alpha or paired-chain data. Cytomegalovirus status was reported to be diagnosed by the classifier with high specificity and sensitivity in both the original and validation cohorts. Compared with the roughly 710-donor mean, donors in an Asian-associated ancestry cluster had fewer N-insertions in productive TCRs, according to a later genetic analysis. Some IMGT-functional V segments, including TRBV6-2 and TRBV6-3, could not be distinguished by the 87-base-pair reads and were therefore excluded.

In total, roughly 670 healthy bone marrow donors made up the cohort. Cohort members were all nominally healthy when sampled, although unrecorded immune exposures were likely present. The donor tested CMV seropositive and was one of the 289 seropositive cohort members. Each donor provided a peripheral blood sample, and peripheral blood mononuclear cells were used for TCR beta sequencing. Genomic DNA extraction from the blood cell samples was performed with the Qiagen DNeasy Blood Extraction Kit. In regard to this clone: Its target antigen remains unknown. Base qualities are not provided; no much larger clone lies one nucleotide away.

The chain is assembled from TRBV13 and TRBJ2-7; 10 central bases correspond to TRBD2. The sample taken for sequencing was PBMCs. The receptor was isolated from a girl aged 2 to 9 in good health and CMV-seropositive. The nucleotides read TGTGCCAGCAGCGGGACTAGCGTCTCCTACGAGCAGTACTTC. This is translated as CASSGTSVSYEQYF.